Presented here are 24 T cell receptor beta chains from one specimen sequenced in a study of blood T cell repertoires in COVID-19. Only in-frame clones appear in the TCRdb table, and some are missing; sequencing was by immunoSEQ multiplex PCR. The sample records roughly 160,000 clones, 80% being singletons. Sequenced input: PBMCs or T cells enriched from blood (not recorded which). These receptors were collected from a woman aged 55-69 years who had recovered from COVID-19.

The chain links TRBV30 to TRBJ2-2; TRBD2 matches 10 bases. Trimming at V came to 1 base and at J to 6 bases, leaving 5 bases not matched to a gene. The CDR3 is made up of 15 amino acids. Looked up from germline, CDR1 is GTSNPN and CDR2 is SVGIG (reference sequence). The DNA of the CDR3 is TGTGCCTGGAGTGGAAGCGGGGGGGCCTCCGGGGAGCTGTTTTTT. Protein product: CAWSGSGGASGELFF.

This clone was detected only once. This chain uses TRBV9 with TRBJ2-3; TRBD2 matches at 8 bases. This CDR3 has 17 residues. The J segment lost 0 bases and the V segment lost 3 bases, leaving 9 bases of the junction unmatched. CDR1 is SGDLS and CDR2 is YYNGEE in the germline V gene. The CDR3 sequence is CASSGGSGLGSTDTQYF. In DNA form, the CDR3 reads TGTGCCAGCAGCGGAGGATCGGGACTAGGTAGCACAGATACGCAGTATTTT. The full variable domain, in which reference TRBV9 and TRBJ2-3 provide the parts outside the CDR3, is DSGVTQTPKHLITATGQRVTLRCSPRSGDLSVYWYQQSLDQGLQFLIQYYNGEERAKGNILERFSAQQFPDLHSELNLSSLELGDSALYFCASSGGSGLGSTDTQYFGPGTRLTVL.

V usage is TRBV12-3 or TRBV12-4 and J usage is TRBJ1-6, with D possibly matching TRBD1 (5 bases). Trimming shortened V by 5 bases and J by 7 bases, and 9 bases separated the two germline ends. The CDR3 has 13 amino acids. The CDR3: CASSPGANSPLHF. CDR3 coding DNA: TGTGCCAGCAGTCCTGGGGCCAATTCACCCCTCCACTTT.

This sequence joins TRBV7-2 and TRBJ2-7; no firm D call. V lost 5 bases and J lost 3, with 11 bases in between. Germline V gene lookup returns CDR1 SGHTA and CDR2 FQGNSA. The CDR3 loop spans 13 amino acids. CDR3 loop: CASSQTRRYEQYF. CDR3 in DNA: TGTGCCAGCAGCCAGACAAGGCGCTACGAGCAGTACTTC.

The V call is TRBV5-4, the J call TRBJ2-3, with TRBD2 identical over 8 bases. The germline V gene has CDR1 SGHNT and CDR2 YYREEE (reference sequence). After removal of 4 bases from V and 2 bases from J, the junction contained 9 bases not matched to a gene. This CDR3 comprises 16 residues. The CDR3 here is CASSPSGGGTTDTQYF. The CDR3 coding sequence is TGTGCCAGCAGCCCTTCGGGCGGGGGGACCACAGATACGCAGTATTTT.

The chain carries TRBV4-1 and TRBJ1-5; perhaps TRBD1 as D (6 bases). The germline V gene encodes CDR1 MGHRA and CDR2 YSYEKL. This CDR3 region has 15 residues. With 4 bases removed from V and 1 base from J, the gap between germline ends came to 11 bases. CDR3 DNA sequence: TGCGCCAGCAGCCCAGACACAGGGAGCAATCAGCCCCAGCATTTT. It yields the protein CASSPDTGSNQPQHF.

The V call is TRBV7-3, the J call TRBJ1-1; the D gene is possibly TRBD1 (5 bases). CDR1 is SGHTA and CDR2 is FQGTGA in the germline V gene. V lost 5 bases and J lost 4, with 11 bases in between. This CDR3 comprises 13 residues. The CDR3 sequence: CASSHGGVTEAFF. The CDR3 DNA sequence: TGTGCCAGCAGCCACGGGGGGGTCACTGAAGCTTTCTTT.

This sequence joins TRBV19 and TRBJ2-7; 8 positions match TRBD1. The CDR3 consists of 14 residues. J was trimmed by 3 bases and V by 6 bases; bases with no gene match: 7. CDR1 is LNHDA and CDR2 is SQIVND in the germline V gene (reference sequence). The CDR3 DNA reads TGTGCCAGTAGGGGCAGGGACAGGCACTACGAGCAGTACTTC. Translation: CASRGRDRHYEQYF. The full variable domain, its missing parts supplied by reference TRBV19 and TRBJ2-7, is DGGITQSPKYLFRKEGQNVTLSCEQNLNHDAMYWYRQDPGQGLRLIYYSQIVNDFQKGDIAEGYSVSREKKESFPLTVTSAQKNPTAFYLCASRGRDRHYEQYFGPGTRLTVT.

The rearrangement joins TRBV4-1 to TRBJ1-4; 10 nucleotides line up with TRBD1. CDR3 size: 14 residues. V trimming: 4 bases; J trimming: 12 bases; junction bases outside the gene matches: 8. Germline values: CDR1 MGHRA, CDR2 YSYEKL. The DNA of the CDR3 is TGCGCCAGCAGCCCGGACAGGGGGTCCTCTGAACTGTTTTTT. It codes for CASSPDRGSSELFF.

This chain links TRBV25-1 with TRBJ1-2; TRBD1 aligns across 10 bases. In germline, CDR1 is MGHDK, CDR2 SYGVNS. The junction had 5 bases not matched to a gene; V was cut back by 4 bases and J by 0 bases. CDR3 size: 16 residues. This chain's CDR3 is CASSVRTGGSNYGYTF. For the CDR3, the DNA is TGTGCCAGCAGTGTTAGGACAGGGGGATCTAACTATGGCTACACCTTC.

The rearrangement joins TRBV6-1 to TRBJ2-2, with D possibly TRBD2 on 6 matching bases. Per the germline V gene, CDR1 is MNHNS and CDR2 is SASEGT. V was clipped by 2 bases and J by 7 bases, with 8 bases between them. The CDR3 covers 13 residues. CDR3 bases: TGTGCCAGCAGTGAAAAGGGACTCGGGGAGCTGTTTTTT. This gives the protein CASSEKGLGELFF.

The chain joins TRBV5-6 to TRBJ2-5, with 12 bases aligning to TRBD2. CDR3 length equals 19 residues. The junction had 14 bases not matched to a gene; V was cut back by 0 bases and J by 5 bases. Germline values: CDR1 SGHDT, CDR2 YYEEEE. Written as DNA, the CDR3 is TGTGCCAGCAGCTTGGGGATTACTGGACTAGCGGGGCGACGGGAGACCCAGTACTTC. Protein product: CASSLGITGLAGRRETQYF.

This clone was picked up a small number of times. The chain is built from TRBV5-1 and TRBJ2-7; 7 nucleotides line up with TRBD1. V was clipped by 3 bases and J by 6 bases; unmatched bases: 3. CDR1 SGHRS and CDR2 YFSETQ come from the germline V gene. The length of the CDR3 is 12 residues. The CDR3 nucleotides read TGCGCCAGCAGCTATGACAGGGCCGAGCAGTACTTC. Encoded protein: CASSYDRAEQYF.

The CDR3 sequence is CASTSIVPPGTLYEQFF. The CDR3 DNA follows: TGTGCCAGTACCAGTATAGTCCCTCCCGGGACTCTATATGAGCAGTTCTTC. The chain employs TRBV19 and TRBJ2-1, with D perhaps matching TRBD2 (6 bases). The length of the CDR3 is 17 residues. V shed 7 bases and J shed 8 bases, with 27 bases lying between them. In germline, CDR1 is LNHDA, CDR2 SQIVND (reference sequence).

This rearrangement joins TRBV30 to TRBJ1-5; D is possibly TRBD1 (5 bases). V was trimmed by 0 bases and J by 2 bases, leaving 8 bases between them. The CDR3 runs to 14 residues. Germline V gives CDR1 GTSNPN, CDR2 SVGIG (reference sequence). The DNA of the CDR3 is TGTGCCTGGAGTGTTGGGGGGGGCAATCAGCCCCAGCATTTT. Translating it yields CAWSVGGGNQPQHF.

V is TRBV13 and J is TRBJ2-7, with unresolved D. Trimming shortened V by 0 bases and J by 3 bases, and 3 bases separated the two germline ends. The CDR3 runs to 12 residues. Germline V gene lookup returns CDR1 PRHDT and CDR2 FYEKMQ (reference sequence). This chain's CDR3 is CASSLGSYEQYF. In DNA form, the CDR3 reads TGTGCCAGCAGCTTAGGCAGCTACGAGCAGTACTTC.

The chain combines TRBV27 with TRBJ2-5; no reliable D call. Germline-derived CDR1 and CDR2 are MNHEY and SMNVEV (reference sequence). The CDR3 has 14 amino acids. Between the trimmed V and J ends, which lost 6 bases and 2 bases, there was a span of 13 bases. In nucleotides, the CDR3 is TGTGCCAGCAGAGGAGCCCAACCACAAGAGACCCAGTACTTC. Protein: CASRGAQPQETQYF.

The V and J genes are TRBV5-1 and TRBJ2-7; TRBD2 matches at 9 bases. Germline V gives CDR1 SGHRS, CDR2 YFSETQ. V was pared by 2 bases and J by 6 bases, with 9 bases of the junction left unmatched. The CDR3 sequence is 15 residues long. Here the CDR3 DNA reads TGCGCCAGCAGCTTTAGCGGGGGTACCACCCGCGAGCAGTACTTC. Amino acid sequence: CASSFSGGTTREQYF.

V is TRBV5-4 and J is TRBJ2-5; a possible D gene is TRBD2 (5 bases). V gave up 4 bases and J gave up 4 bases, with 14 bases separating them. Germline CDR1 SGHNT, CDR2 YYREEE (reference sequence). The CDR3 has 14 amino acids. The CDR3 DNA reads TGTGCCAGCAGCGTCGCCGGGGTGCCAGAGACCCAGTACTTC. This encodes CASSVAGVPETQYF.

The CDR3 here is CASSTQGWDGYTF. For the CDR3, the DNA is TGTGCCAGCAGTACACAGGGGTGGGATGGCTACACCTTC. The chain joins TRBV6-5 to TRBJ1-2, with TRBD1 matching 7 bases. The CDR3 covers 13 residues. V lost 5 bases and J lost 6; bases outside the gene matches: 6. The V gene's germline CDR1 is MNHEY and CDR2 SVGAGI.

The V and J genes are TRBV7-2 and TRBJ2-5; D remains unclear. This CDR3 contains 17 residues. The germline gives CDR1 SGHTA, CDR2 FQGNSA. The ends were cut back, 2 bases at V and 0 bases at J, with 16 bases in the middle. The CDR3 DNA is TGTGCCAGCAGCTTAAGCCAAGCCGCCCTGTACCAAGAGACCCAGTACTTC. This translates into CASSLSQAALYQETQYF.

The V gene is TRBV7-2, the J gene TRBJ2-5; TRBD2 matches 13 bases. With 4 bases clipped from V and 5 bases from J, the junction kept 10 bases outside the gene matches. The CDR3 length is 17 residues. CDR1 is SGHTA and CDR2 is FQGNSA in the germline V gene. CDR3 sequence (DNA): TGTGCCAGCAGCTGGACTAGCGGGGGCGGGGTAGGGGAGACCCAGTACTTC. It translates to CASSWTSGGGVGETQYF.

The J gene is TRBJ1-6, the V gene TRBV7-2; 11 nucleotides align to TRBD1. V was pared by 5 bases and J by 9 bases, with 9 bases of the junction left unmatched. Germline V gives CDR1 SGHTA, CDR2 FQGNSA. This CDR3 has 16 amino acids. CDR3 loop: CASSATPGTGGSPLHF. CDR3 coding DNA: TGTGCCAGCAGCGCTACACCCGGGACAGGGGGTTCACCCCTCCACTTT.

The J gene is TRBJ2-7, the V gene TRBV2; a weak D match, TRBD2 (6 bases). This CDR3 has 13 residues. The germline V gene has CDR1 SNHLY and CDR2 FYNNEI. CDR3 in amino acids: CGVGGGQSYEQYF. The CDR3 DNA reads as TGTGGGGTCGGTGGAGGGCAAAGTTACGAGCAGTACTTC.